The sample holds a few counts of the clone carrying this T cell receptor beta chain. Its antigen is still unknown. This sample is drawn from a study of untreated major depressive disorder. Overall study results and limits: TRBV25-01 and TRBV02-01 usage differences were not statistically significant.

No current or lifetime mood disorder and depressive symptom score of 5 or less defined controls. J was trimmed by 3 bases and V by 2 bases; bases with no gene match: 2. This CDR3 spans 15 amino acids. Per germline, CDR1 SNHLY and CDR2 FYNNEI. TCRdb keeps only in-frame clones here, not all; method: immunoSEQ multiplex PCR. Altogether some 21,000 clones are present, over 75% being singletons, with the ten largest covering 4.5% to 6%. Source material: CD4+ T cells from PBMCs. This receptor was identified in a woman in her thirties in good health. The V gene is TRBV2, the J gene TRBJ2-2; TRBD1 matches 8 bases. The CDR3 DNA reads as TGTGCCAGCAGTGAACAGGGGGCGCACACCGGGGAGCTGTTTTTT. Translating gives CASSEQGAHTGELFF. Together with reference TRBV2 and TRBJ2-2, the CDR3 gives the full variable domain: EPEVTQTPSHQVTQMGQEVILRCVPISNHLYFYWYRQILGQKVEFLVSFYNNEISEKSEIFDDQFSVERPDGSNFTLKIRSTKLEDSAMYFCASSEQGAHTGELFFGEGSRLTVL.